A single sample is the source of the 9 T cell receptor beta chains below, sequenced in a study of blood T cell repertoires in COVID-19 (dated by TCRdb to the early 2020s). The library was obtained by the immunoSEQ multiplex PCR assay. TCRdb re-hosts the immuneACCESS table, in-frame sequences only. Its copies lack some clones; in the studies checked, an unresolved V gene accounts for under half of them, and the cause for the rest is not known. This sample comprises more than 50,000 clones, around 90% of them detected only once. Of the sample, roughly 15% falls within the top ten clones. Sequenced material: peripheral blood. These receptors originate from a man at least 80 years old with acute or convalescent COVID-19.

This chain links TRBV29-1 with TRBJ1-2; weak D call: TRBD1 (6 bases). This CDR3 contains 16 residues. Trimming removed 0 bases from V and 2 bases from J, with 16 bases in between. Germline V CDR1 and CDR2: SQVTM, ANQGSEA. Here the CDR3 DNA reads TGCAGCGTTGAAGATAAGTACGGACAGACAAACTATGGCTACACCTTC. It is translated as CSVEDKYGQTNYGYTF.

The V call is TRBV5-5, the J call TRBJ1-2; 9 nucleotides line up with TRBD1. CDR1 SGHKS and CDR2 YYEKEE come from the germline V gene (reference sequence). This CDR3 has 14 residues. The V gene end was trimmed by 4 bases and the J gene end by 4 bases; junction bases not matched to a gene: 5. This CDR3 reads CASSHGQGSYGYTF. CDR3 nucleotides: TGTGCCAGCAGCCACGGACAGGGGTCCTATGGCTACACCTTC.

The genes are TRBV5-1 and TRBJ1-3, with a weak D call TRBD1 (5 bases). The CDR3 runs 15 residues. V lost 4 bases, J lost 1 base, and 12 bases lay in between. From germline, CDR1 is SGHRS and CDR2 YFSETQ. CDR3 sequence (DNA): TGCGCCAGCAGCCGGCAGGGTGAATCTGGAAACACCATATATTTT. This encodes CASSRQGESGNTIYF.

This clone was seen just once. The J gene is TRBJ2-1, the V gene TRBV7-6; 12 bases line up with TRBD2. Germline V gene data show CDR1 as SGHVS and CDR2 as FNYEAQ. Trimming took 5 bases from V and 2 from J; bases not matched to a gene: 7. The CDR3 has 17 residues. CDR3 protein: CASSPGLAGSPYNEQFF. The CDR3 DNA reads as TGTGCCAGCAGCCCCGGACTAGCGGGGTCCCCCTACAATGAGCAGTTCTTC.

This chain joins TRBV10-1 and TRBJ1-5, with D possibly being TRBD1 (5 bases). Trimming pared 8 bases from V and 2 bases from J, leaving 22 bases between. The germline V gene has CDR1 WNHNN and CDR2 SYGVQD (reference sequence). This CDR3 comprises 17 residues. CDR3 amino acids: CASLILTGSGGNQPQHF. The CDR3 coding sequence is TGCGCCAGCCTAATCCTAACAGGTTCTGGGGGCAATCAGCCCCAGCATTTT.

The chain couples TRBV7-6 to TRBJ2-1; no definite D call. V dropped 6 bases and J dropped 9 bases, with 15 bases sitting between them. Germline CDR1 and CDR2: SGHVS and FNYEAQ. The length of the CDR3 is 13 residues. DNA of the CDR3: TGTGCCAGCAGTTTATCGGAGCCGACTGAGCAGTTCTTC. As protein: CASSLSEPTEQFF. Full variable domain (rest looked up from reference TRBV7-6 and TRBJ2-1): GAGVSQSPRYKVTKRGQDVALRCDPISGHVSLYWYRQALGQGPEFLTYFNYEAQQDKSGLPNDRFSAERPEGSISTLTIQRTEQRDSAMYRCASSLSEPTEQFFGPGTRLTVL.

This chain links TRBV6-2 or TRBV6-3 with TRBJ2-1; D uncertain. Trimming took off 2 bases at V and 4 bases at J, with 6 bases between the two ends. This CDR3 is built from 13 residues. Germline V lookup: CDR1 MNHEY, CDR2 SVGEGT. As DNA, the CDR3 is TGTGCCAGCAGTTACATCGGGTACAATGAGCAGTTCTTC. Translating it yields CASSYIGYNEQFF.

Written as DNA, the CDR3 is TGTGCCAGTAGTATCGGACCAGGGGGCAGGGACGAGCAGTACTTC. Its protein product is CASSIGPGGRDEQYF. This rearrangement joins TRBV19 to TRBJ2-7, with 8 nucleotides matching TRBD1. The length of the CDR3 is 15 residues. Trimming took 3 bases from V and 5 from J; bases not matched to a gene: 9. Germline V lookup: CDR1 LNHDA, CDR2 SQIVND (reference sequence).

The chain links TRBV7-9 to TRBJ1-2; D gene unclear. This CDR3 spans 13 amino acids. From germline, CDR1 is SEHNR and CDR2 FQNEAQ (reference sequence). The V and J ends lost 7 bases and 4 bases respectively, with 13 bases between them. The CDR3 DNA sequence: TGTGCCAGCACCCCAGAGGTGATCTATGGCTACACCTTC. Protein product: CASTPEVIYGYTF.